This T cell receptor (beta chain) was sequenced in a study of CD8+CD57+ T cells in acquired aplastic anemia. Study-level information: Sorted CD4+ and CD8+ cells gave an average of roughly 3.2 ug of DNA. Study-level findings and limits: Common to patients and controls were twenty-nine CD8+ CDR3 sequences.

This clonotype appeared many times. Its cognate antigen is unknown. Genomic DNA templated the TCR beta VDJ and CDR3 profiling. TCRdb independently ran MiXCR on the reads; one entry per CDR3 protein. Here the sample spans about 150,000 distinct CDR3 sequences, 40% to 45% being singletons. The V gene's germline CDR1 is DFQATT and CDR2 SNEGSKA (reference sequence). The CDR3 spans 15 residues. Trimming stripped 1 base from V and 6 bases from J, with 18 bases between. This receptor was taken from a human donor in good health, serving as a control. The sample consisted of sorted CD4+, CD8+, or CD8+CD57+ T cells (not recorded which) from PBMCs. The chain employs TRBV20-1 and TRBJ1-1, with D perhaps matching TRBD1 (5 bases). CDR3 protein: CSARAMSRSGAEAFF. The CDR3 DNA sequence: TGCAGTGCTAGAGCCATGTCACGGTCGGGGGCTGAAGCTTTCTTT.